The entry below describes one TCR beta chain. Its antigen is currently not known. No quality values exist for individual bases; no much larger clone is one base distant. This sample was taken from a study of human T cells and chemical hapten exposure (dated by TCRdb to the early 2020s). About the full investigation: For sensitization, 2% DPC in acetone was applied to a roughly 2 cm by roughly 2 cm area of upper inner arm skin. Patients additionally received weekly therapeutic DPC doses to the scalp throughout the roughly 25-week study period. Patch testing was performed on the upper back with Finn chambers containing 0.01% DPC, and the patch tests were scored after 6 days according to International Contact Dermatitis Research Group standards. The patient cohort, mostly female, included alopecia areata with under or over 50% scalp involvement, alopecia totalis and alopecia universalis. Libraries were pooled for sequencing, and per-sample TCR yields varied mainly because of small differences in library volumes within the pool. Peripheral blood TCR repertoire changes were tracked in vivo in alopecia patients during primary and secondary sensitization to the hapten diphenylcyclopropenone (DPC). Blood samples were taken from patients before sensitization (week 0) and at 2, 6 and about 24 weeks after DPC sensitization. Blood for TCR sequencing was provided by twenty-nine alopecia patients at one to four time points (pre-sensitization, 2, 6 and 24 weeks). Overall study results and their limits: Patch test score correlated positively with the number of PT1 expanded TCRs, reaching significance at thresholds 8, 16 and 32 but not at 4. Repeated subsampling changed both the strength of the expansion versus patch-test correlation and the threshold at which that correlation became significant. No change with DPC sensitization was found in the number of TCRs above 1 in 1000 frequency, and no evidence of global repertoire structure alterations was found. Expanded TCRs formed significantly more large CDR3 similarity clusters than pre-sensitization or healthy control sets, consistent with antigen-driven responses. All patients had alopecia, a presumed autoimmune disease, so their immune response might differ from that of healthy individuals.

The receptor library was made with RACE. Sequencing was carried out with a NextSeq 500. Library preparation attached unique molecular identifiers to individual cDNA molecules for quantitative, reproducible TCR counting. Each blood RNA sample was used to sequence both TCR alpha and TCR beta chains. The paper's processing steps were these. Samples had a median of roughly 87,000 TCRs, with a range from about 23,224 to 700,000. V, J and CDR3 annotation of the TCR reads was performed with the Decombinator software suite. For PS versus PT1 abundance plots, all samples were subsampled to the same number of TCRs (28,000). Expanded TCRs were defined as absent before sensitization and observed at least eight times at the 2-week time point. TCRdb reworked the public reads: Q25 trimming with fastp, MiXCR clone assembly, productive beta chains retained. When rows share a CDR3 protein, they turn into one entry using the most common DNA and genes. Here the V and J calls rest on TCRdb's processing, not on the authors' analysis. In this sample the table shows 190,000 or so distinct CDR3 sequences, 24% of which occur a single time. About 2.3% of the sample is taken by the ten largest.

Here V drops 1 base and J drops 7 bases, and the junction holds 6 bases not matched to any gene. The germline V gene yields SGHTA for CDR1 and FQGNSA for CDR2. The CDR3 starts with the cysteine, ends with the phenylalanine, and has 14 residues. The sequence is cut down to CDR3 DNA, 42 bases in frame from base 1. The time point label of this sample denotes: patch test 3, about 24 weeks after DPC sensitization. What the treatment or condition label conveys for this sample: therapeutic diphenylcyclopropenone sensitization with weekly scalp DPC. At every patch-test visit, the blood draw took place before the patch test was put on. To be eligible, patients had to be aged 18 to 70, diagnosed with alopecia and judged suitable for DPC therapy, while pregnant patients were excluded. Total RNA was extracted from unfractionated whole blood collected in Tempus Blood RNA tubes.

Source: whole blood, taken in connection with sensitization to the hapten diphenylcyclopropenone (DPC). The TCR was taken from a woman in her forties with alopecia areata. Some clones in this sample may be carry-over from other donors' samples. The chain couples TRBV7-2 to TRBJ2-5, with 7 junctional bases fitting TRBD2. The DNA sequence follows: TGTGCCAGCAGCTTAGGTAGAGGGGAGGGGACCCAGTACTTC. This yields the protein CASSLGRGEGTQYF.